This T cell receptor beta chain stems from a study of T cells after yellow fever vaccination. TCRdb re-called the 5' RACE reads through MiXCR, storing one row per CDR3 protein. The table lists about 360,000 distinct CDR3 sequences, roughly 6.2% of them singletons. The CDR3 extends over 15 amino acids. The ends were cut back, 2 bases at V and 4 bases at J, with 14 bases in the middle. CDR1 is LNHNV and CDR2 is YYDKDF in the germline V gene (reference sequence). This clonotype was counted a few times. This receptor was taken from a man aged 25-45 years who received the YFV17D yellow fever vaccine. The gene calls are TRBV15 and TRBJ1-1; no clear D. This sample comprised PBMCs, obtained 5 days after the yellow fever booster vaccination. The CDR3: CATSRSRQGRTEAFF. CDR3 sequence (DNA): TGTGCCACCAGCAGATCTAGGCAAGGACGCACTGAAGCTTTCTTT.